These 12 T cell receptor beta chains came from one sample sequenced in a study of CD8+CD57+ T cells in acquired aplastic anemia. Patients included in sequencing had previously demonstrated CD8+CD57+ cell expansion by flow cytometry. The use of genomic DNA as template underpinned the TCR beta VDJ and CDR3 profiling. TCRdb analysed the reads with MiXCR anew, one entry per CDR3 protein. The sample holds over 150,000 distinct CDR3 sequences, roughly 49% seen once. The sequenced sample was sorted CD4+, CD8+, or CD8+CD57+ T cells (not recorded which) from PBMCs. These receptors were taken from a human donor with aplastic anemia.

This clonotype appeared once. The chain uses TRBV29-1 and TRBJ2-7; 7 nucleotides match TRBD2. Germline CDR1 reads SQVTM; CDR2 reads ANQGSEA. Trimming at V came to 6 bases and at J to 3 bases, leaving 5 bases not matched to a gene. The CDR3 is 12 amino acids. The CDR3 bases are TGCAGCGTGCGGGAGTGGGGCTACGAGCAGTACTTC. Protein sequence: CSVREWGYEQYF.

This clonotype was found a few times. The rearrangement links TRBV6-1 to TRBJ2-7; no clear D. The CDR3 spans 13 residues. V was clipped by 5 bases and J by 1 base, with 9 bases between them. CDR1 is MNHNS, CDR2 SASEGT, per germline. The CDR3 is CASSILESYEQYF. The CDR3 nucleotides read TGTGCCAGCAGTATATTAGAGTCCTACGAGCAGTACTTC.

This clonotype was detected only once. This may be a read error: a much more frequent sequence differs by one nucleotide. The chain uses TRBV12-3 or TRBV12-4 and TRBJ1-2; D is unclear. The CDR3 has 16 amino acids. This CDR3 reads CASSFMAPPANYSYTF. The CDR3 nucleotides are TGTGCCAGCAGTTTTATGGCCCCACCAGCTAACTATAGCTACACCTTC.

V usage is TRBV25-1 and J usage is TRBJ1-1, with D unclear. Trimming pared 8 bases from V and 0 bases from J, leaving 7 bases between. The CDR3 contains 12 residues. Germline V lookup: CDR1 MGHDK, CDR2 SYGVNS. The CDR3 DNA sequence: TGTGCCAGCGGCAGGTTGAACACTGAAGCTTTCTTT. Translating gives CASGRLNTEAFF. Complete variable domain (other parts from reference TRBV25-1 and TRBJ1-1): EADIYQTPRYLVIGTGKKITLECSQTMGHDKMYWYQQDPGMELHLIHYSYGVNSTEKGDLSSESTVSRIRTEHFPLTLESARPSHTSQYLCASGRLNTEAFFGQGTRLTVV.

The rearrangement joins TRBV2 to TRBJ2-5; D may be TRBD2 (7 bases). Trimming cost V 7 bases and J 5 bases, with 17 bases left between them. This CDR3 comprises 14 residues. Per the germline V gene, CDR1 is SNHLY and CDR2 is FYNNEI. CDR3 amino acids: CASNTGGAGETQYF. The CDR3 nucleotides are TGTGCCAGCAACACGGGGGGCGCAGGGGAGACCCAGTACTTC.

The gene calls are TRBV7-9 and TRBJ2-2, with D hard to call. This CDR3 is built from 11 residues. Germline V gene lookup returns CDR1 SEHNR and CDR2 FQNEAQ (reference sequence). With 3 bases removed from V and 8 bases from J, the gap between germline ends came to 4 bases. The CDR3 bases are TGTGCCAGCAGCTTCGGAGGGGAGCTGTTTTTT. Protein product: CASSFGGELFF.

At least ten counts were recorded for this clonotype. V is TRBV12-3 or TRBV12-4 and J is TRBJ1-1, with 7 bases identical to TRBD1. The CDR3 loop spans 15 amino acids. Germline trimming cut 5 bases from V and 1 base from J; bases unmatched to any gene: 7. The CDR3 is CASSQPRTGNTEAFF. CDR3 nucleotide sequence: TGTGCCAGCAGTCAGCCCCGGACAGGGAACACTGAAGCTTTCTTT.

The gene calls are TRBV19 and TRBJ2-2; D is possibly TRBD2 (5 bases). CDR1 and CDR2 (germline): LNHDA, SQIVND (reference sequence). The CDR3 spans 13 residues. With 9 bases removed from V and 3 bases from J, the gap between germline ends came to 11 bases. In nucleotides, the CDR3 is TGTGCCAGCCGTTTCGGGGACACCGGGGAGCTGTTTTTT. This gives the protein CASRFGDTGELFF. The complete variable domain, with remaining parts taken from reference TRBV19 and TRBJ2-2, reads DGGITQSPKYLFRKEGQNVTLSCEQNLNHDAMYWYRQDPGQGLRLIYYSQIVNDFQKGDIAEGYSVSREKKESFPLTVTSAQKNPTAFYLCASRFGDTGELFFGEGSRLTVL.

This clonotype is medium-sized in the sample. This chain uses TRBV7-9 with TRBJ2-7; no reliable D call. The CDR3 has 12 residues. Trimming removed 4 bases at V and 2 bases at J, with 6 bases between. In germline, CDR1 is SEHNR, CDR2 FQNEAQ (reference sequence). The CDR3 loop reads CASSSDPYEQYF. In DNA, the CDR3 is TGTGCCAGCAGCTCGGACCCCTACGAGCAGTACTTC.

In this sample, this clonotype turned up many times. CDR3 sequence: CASSVVPSGGRNEQFF. As DNA, the CDR3 is TGTGCCAGCAGCGTAGTCCCTAGCGGGGGCCGGAATGAGCAGTTCTTC. This sequence joins TRBV9 and TRBJ2-1; 10 bases are shared with TRBD2. From germline, CDR1 is SGDLS and CDR2 YYNGEE. CDR3 size: 16 residues. V lost 0 bases, J lost 7 bases, and 7 bases stayed unmatched.

The chain has TRBV19 and TRBJ2-1; D gene uncertain. V lost 5 bases and J 12 bases, leaving 17 bases between the germline ends. Germline-derived CDR1 and CDR2 are LNHDA and SQIVND (reference sequence). The CDR3 extends over 13 amino acids. The CDR3 DNA reads TGTGCCAGTAGTCAGGTCTTCACAGATACGCAGTTCTTC. This codes for CASSQVFTDTQFF.

Notes on this clonotype: The junction differs from germline at one of its ends, possibly a read error. V gene TRBV19 combines with J gene TRBJ2-5; weak D call: TRBD2 (6 bases). The CDR3 sequence is 14 residues long. Germline-derived CDR1 and CDR2 are LNHDA and SQIVND (reference sequence). Here the CDR3 DNA reads TGTACCAGTAGTATAGGAACTAGCTCGAAGGGCCAGTACTTC. Amino acid sequence: CTSSIGTSSKGQYF.